This T cell receptor (beta chain) was sequenced during a study of blood T cells in healthy people across ages. Comments on this clonotype: Its target is not known.

Broader study findings: Measured against age, TCR beta diversity per million T cells decreased in a roughly linear manner. Higher diversity and more naive CD4+ cells were features of long-lived donors, compared to aged donors.

The authors isolated at least 6.5 million PBMCs per sample. Germline V gene sequence: CDR1 DFQATT, CDR2 SNEGSKA (reference sequence). The V gene lost 0 bases and the J gene lost 2 bases, with 9 bases spanning the gap. There are 14 residues in the CDR3. Combining a sample-barcoded 5' primer with a J-beta primer mix, a second PCR ran for 7 to 11 cycles. A template-switch adaptor containing 12 random nucleotides labeled each cDNA molecule. Each CDR3 protein gets one entry after TCRdb re-called the 5' RACE reads with MiXCR. The table includes 1.5 million to 2 million distinct CDR3 sequences, roughly 52% detected once.

This chain joins TRBV20-1 and TRBJ2-3; D uncertain. The TCR comes from a woman aged 35 to 49 in good health. The sample was blood. CDR3 protein: CSAREGFYTDTQYF. The CDR3 coding sequence is TGCAGTGCTAGAGAGGGATTCTACACAGATACGCAGTATTTT.